This is a list of T cell receptor beta chains from one sample in a study of CD8+ T cells in alopecia areata. Here immunoSEQ multiplex PCR was the method, and the copy in TCRdb shows in-frame clones only, minus some. Of about 200,000 clones in the sample, roughly 64% are singletons; the top ten hold 5.5%. The source material was CD4+ T cells sorted from blood, sampled at week 24, from a patient treated with tofacitinib. Receptors originate from a human donor with alopecia areata. The CDR3 runs from the conserved cysteine through the conserved F or W. The order of the fields is J gene, V gene, clone size, D gene, CDR3 DNA, CDR3 protein. D genes are given only for firm matches. Where a row states a size, it is once, few, many or the class of an expanded clone; other rows omit it.

>TRBJ1-1|TRBV5-1|NA|NA
TGCGCCAGCAGCTTGGATCGTGTGAGGGCCACTGAAGCTTTCTTT
CASSLDRVRATEAFF
>TRBJ1-6|TRBV25-1|NA|NA
TGTGCCAGCAGTGAAGGGTTTACGGTTCGGGGGACACCCCTCCACTTT
CASSEGFTVRGTPLHF
>TRBJ2-1|TRBV30|NA|TRBD2
TGTGCCTGGAAGCGGCGGGAGGGCCGTAATGAGCAGTTCTTC
CAWKRREGRNEQFF
>TRBJ2-4|TRBV29-1|few|TRBD2
TGCAGCGTTGAAAGGAGGACTAGCGGGGGCTTTAGCAACATTCAGTACTTC
CSVERRTSGGFSNIQYF
>TRBJ2-7|TRBV5-1|few|NA
TGCGCCAGCAGCGCGGGCGAGTCCTACGAGCAGTACTTC
CASSAGESYEQYF
>TRBJ2-6|TRBV14|NA|NA
TGTGCCAGCAGCCACAGGGGAGGGGCCAACGTCCTGACTTTC
CASSHRGGANVLTF
>TRBJ1-2|TRBV7-2|NA|NA
TGTGCCAGCACCCCGGTGCGGGCTAACTATGGCTACACCTTC
CASTPVRANYGYTF
>TRBJ2-6|TRBV4-1|NA|NA
TGCGCCAGCAGCTCCTCCCCGGGACGGGGGAGCGGGGCCAACGTCCTGACTTTC
CASSSSPGRGSGANVLTF
>TRBJ2-5|TRBV5-4|NA|NA
TGTGCCAGCAGCTTGCAAAGGGGAGAGACCCAGTACTTC
CASSLQRGETQYF
>TRBJ1-5|TRBV6-6|NA|NA
TGTGCCAGCAGCCACTCCTTGGGGGGAGGCAATCAGCCCCAGCATTTT
CASSHSLGGGNQPQHF
>TRBJ2-7|TRBV6-5|NA|NA
TGTGCCAGCAAGGCAGGGGCCTACGAGCAGTACTTC
CASKAGAYEQYF
>TRBJ2-7|TRBV5-1|NA|NA
TGCGCCAGCAGCTTTCGGACAGACTCCTACGAGCAGTACTTC
CASSFRTDSYEQYF
>TRBJ2-2|TRBV6-1|NA|NA
TGTGCCAGCACTGCGGCGAACACCGGGGAGCTGTTTTTT
CASTAANTGELFF
>TRBJ2-2|TRBV9|NA|NA
TGTGCCAGCAGCGTAACATCCACCGGGGAGCTGTTTTTT
CASSVTSTGELFF
>TRBJ2-7|TRBV15|NA|NA
TGTGCCACCAGCAGAGATAGAAACCGAAACTACGAGCAGTACTTC
CATSRDRNRNYEQYF
>TRBJ2-3|TRBV9|few|NA
TGTGCCAGCAGTTTCCCCAGAATGGGCACAGATACGCAGTATTTT
CASSFPRMGTDTQYF
>TRBJ2-1|TRBV4-1|NA|TRBD2
TGCGCCAGCAGCCAAGAGAAGGGACTAAACAATGAGCAGTTCTTC
CASSQEKGLNNEQFF
>TRBJ1-1|TRBV5-1|few|NA
TGCGCCAGCAGCCTCTCCAGGGGGAACACTGAAGCTTTCTTT
CASSLSRGNTEAFF
>TRBJ2-7|TRBV2|NA|NA
TGTGCCAGCAGTGAGGAGCCTTCCTTC
CASSEEPSF
>TRBJ2-7|TRBV9|few|NA
TGTGCCAGCAGCGTAGAATATGGGAACTACGAGCAGTACTTC
CASSVEYGNYEQYF
>TRBJ1-4|TRBV30|NA|NA
TGTGCCTGGAGCAAAGGGACAAGACTGTTTTTT
CAWSKGTRLFF
>TRBJ1-5|TRBV6-5|NA|NA
TGTGCCAGCAGCCGTGATGGGTCTCAGCCCCAGCATTTT
CASSRDGSQPQHF
>TRBJ2-3|TRBV28|few|NA
TGTGCCAGCATCAAGAGTCTGGGGGTCGATACGCAGTATTTT
CASIKSLGVDTQYF
>TRBJ1-2|TRBV2|NA|NA
TGTGCCAGCATAAGCATTAACTATGGCTACACCTTC
CASISINYGYTF
>TRBJ2-1|TRBV9|NA|NA
TGTGCCAGCAGCCCCCCGGGTTACTCCTACAATGAGCAGTTCTTC
CASSPPGYSYNEQFF